This T cell receptor beta chain was observed in a study of T cells in Graves' hyperthyroidism and ophthalmopathy. What was amplified from RNA transcripts were TCR beta CDR3 regions. RT-PCR in the first round (using the HTBI primer set) targeted the TCR CDR3. TCRdb fed the multiplex PCR reads into MiXCR, producing one record per CDR3 protein. The sample includes 450,000 to 500,000 distinct CDR3 sequences, 20% to 25% seen only once; the top ten take approximately 49%. CDR3 length: 17 residues. V lost 2 bases and J lost 0; bases outside the gene matches: 5. Germline-derived CDR1 and CDR2 are SGHTA and FQGNSA.

The chain recombines TRBV7-2 with TRBJ2-4; 9 positions agree with TRBD2. The specimen was blood. The source of this sequence is a woman in her 70s with Graves' ophthalmopathy. CDR3 sequence (DNA): TGTGCCAGCAGCTTAAGAGCGGGAGGATTAGCCAAAAACATTCAGTACTTC. Translation: CASSLRAGGLAKNIQYF.